Presented here are 17 T cell receptor beta chains from one specimen sequenced in a study of blood T cell repertoires in COVID-19. Repertoires were generated with immunoSEQ multiplex PCR, while TCRdb's copy carries only in-frame clones and drops some. The sample has more than 200,000 clones; roughly four fifths are singletons. The sequenced material came from PBMCs or T cells enriched from blood (not recorded which). The receptors come from a man in his sixties who had recovered from COVID-19.

The CDR3 coding sequence is TGTGCCAGCAGCTTATGGTTAACCGGGACAGGAACGAGCACAGATACGCAGTATTTT. This sequence encodes CASSLWLTGTGTSTDTQYF. V and J are TRBV7-2 and TRBJ2-3, with TRBD1 identical over 8 bases. Germline assignment: CDR1 SGHTA and CDR2 FQGNSA. The V gene end was trimmed by 2 bases and the J gene end by 0 bases; junction bases not matched to a gene: 13. There are 19 residues in the CDR3.

The CDR3 loop reads CASTPGDMNTEAFF. Here the CDR3 DNA reads TGTGCCAGCACCCCTGGAGATATGAACACTGAAGCTTTCTTT. This rearrangement joins TRBV5-4 to TRBJ1-1; D is ambiguous. Germline lookup yields CDR1 SGHNT and CDR2 YYREEE (reference sequence). This CDR3 region has 14 residues. Trimming removed 6 bases at V and 0 bases at J, with 12 bases between. The variable domain in full, with the rest retrieved from reference TRBV5-4 and TRBJ1-1, is ETGVTQSPTHLIKTRGQQVTLRCSSQSGHNTVSWYQQALGQGPQFIFQYYREEENGRGNFPPRFSGLQFPNYSSELNVNALELDDSALYLCASTPGDMNTEAFFGQGTRLTVV.

V is TRBV18 and J is TRBJ2-1; 12 nucleotides line up with TRBD1. The V and J ends lost 4 bases and 7 bases, in that order; junction bases with no gene match: 8. Germline CDR1 and CDR2: KGHSH and LQKENI. This CDR3 has 16 residues. The CDR3 bases are TGTGCCAGCTCACTTGGGACAGGGGGCCTTATGAATGAGCAGTTCTTC. Encoded protein: CASSLGTGGLMNEQFF.

The chain joins TRBV2 to TRBJ2-3; D possibly corresponds to TRBD2 (6 bases). Germline V gene data show CDR1 as SNHLY and CDR2 as FYNNEI. V lost 3 bases to trimming and J lost 1 base, with 11 bases between them. This CDR3 comprises 15 residues. The CDR3 is CASSEGGAGTDTQYF. The CDR3 DNA reads TGTGCCAGCAGTGAGGGCGGGGCCGGCACAGATACGCAGTATTTT.

The chain uses TRBV19 and TRBJ2-7; weak D call: TRBD2 (6 bases). V dropped 10 bases and J dropped 3 bases, with 16 bases sitting between them. This CDR3 region has 13 residues. Looked up from germline, CDR1 is LNHDA and CDR2 is SQIVND (reference sequence). The CDR3 region is CATSGGPHYEQYF. CDR3 bases: TGTGCCACCTCCGGAGGGCCCCACTACGAGCAGTACTTC.

This rearrangement joins TRBV19 to TRBJ1-1, with D possibly being TRBD1 (5 bases). The CDR3 spans 15 residues. Germline V CDR1 and CDR2: LNHDA, SQIVND (reference sequence). Trimming stripped 4 bases from V and 4 bases from J, with 16 bases between. CDR3: CASSNPGTGGTEAFF. In nucleotides, the CDR3 is TGTGCCAGTAGTAACCCCGGGACGGGGGGCACTGAAGCTTTCTTT.

The chain employs TRBV7-8 and TRBJ2-1; TRBD2 matches 12 bases. V was clipped by 5 bases and J by 1 base; unmatched bases: 9. The CDR3 is 18 residues long. Germline CDR1 SGHVS, CDR2 FQNEAQ. CDR3 sequence reads: CASSRELAGGGSYNEQFF. The DNA for the CDR3 is TGTGCCAGCAGCCGAGAACTAGCGGGGGGAGGATCCTACAATGAGCAGTTCTTC.

The chain employs TRBV12-3 or TRBV12-4 and TRBJ1-2; no clear D. The CDR3 loop spans 13 amino acids. Trimming took 0 bases from V and 2 from J, leaving 4 bases between them. The CDR3 here is CASSLARNYGYTF. The CDR3 bases are TGTGCCAGCAGTTTAGCCAGGAACTATGGCTACACCTTC.

CDR3 in DNA: TGTGCCAGCAGTCAAACCCCCGGGTGGAACACCATATATTTT. Its protein is CASSQTPGWNTIYF. V and J are TRBV3-1 (or the pseudogene TRBV3-2) and TRBJ1-3, with unresolved D. Trimming removed 6 bases at V and 7 bases at J, with 16 bases between. The germline V gene has CDR1 LGHDT and CDR2 YNNKEL (reference sequence). The CDR3 loop spans 14 amino acids.

This clone showed up just once. The sample contains more than one DNA sequence encoding this CDR3. J is TRBJ1-1 and V is TRBV7-2; D not certain. The CDR3 sequence is 14 residues long. V was clipped by 1 base and J by 1 base, with 7 bases between them. The germline V gene has CDR1 SGHTA and CDR2 FQGNSA. CDR3: CASSLGPRNTEAFF. The CDR3 DNA reads TGTGCCAGCAGCTTAGGCCCGCGGAACACTGAAGCTTTCTTT.

The sample holds one count of this clone. The chain carries TRBV7-9 and TRBJ2-4; no definite D call. The germline CDR1 and CDR2 sequences are SEHNR and FQNEAQ (reference sequence). V lost 1 base to trimming and J lost 1 base, with 14 bases between them. CDR3 length: 17 residues. The DNA of the CDR3 is TGTGCCAGCAGCTTAGGGGTGGCCGACACCGCCAAAAACATTCAGTACTTC. Encoded protein: CASSLGVADTAKNIQYF.

This rearrangement joins TRBV7-9 to TRBJ1-1; perhaps TRBD1 as D (5 bases). The CDR3 is 15 residues long. Trimming left V 0 bases short and J 1 base short, with 9 bases between. The germline V gene encodes CDR1 SEHNR and CDR2 FQNEAQ (reference sequence). This CDR3 is CASSLALGGNTEAFF. Written as DNA, the CDR3 is TGTGCCAGCAGCTTAGCGCTGGGGGGGAACACTGAAGCTTTCTTT.

The rearrangement links TRBV7-2 to TRBJ1-1; D is perhaps TRBD1 (5 bases). V was cut by 5 bases and J by 0 bases, with 13 bases left in between. Germline lookup yields CDR1 SGHTA and CDR2 FQGNSA. This CDR3 region has 15 residues. This CDR3 is CASSTQTVMNTEAFF. CDR3 sequence (DNA): TGTGCCAGCAGCACCCAGACAGTTATGAACACTGAAGCTTTCTTT. Combining the CDR3 with reference TRBV7-2 and TRBJ1-1 gives the whole variable domain GAGVSQSPSNKVTEKGKDVELRCDPISGHTALYWYRQSLGQGLEFLIYFQGNSAPDKSGLPSDRFSAERTGGSVSTLTIQRTQQEDSAVYLCASSTQTVMNTEAFFGQGTRLTVV.

The chain joins TRBV7-3 to TRBJ2-7; 9 nucleotides align to TRBD1. The CDR3 totals 14 residues. CDR1 SGHTA and CDR2 FQGTGA come from the germline V gene. Unmatched junction bases numbered 3, after V lost 4 bases and J lost 2 bases. CDR3 nucleotides: TGTGCCAGCAGCTCGGACAGGGGACCCTACGAGCAGTACTTC. This gives the protein CASSSDRGPYEQYF.

The J gene is TRBJ2-7, the V gene TRBV2; D possibly corresponds to TRBD2 (6 bases). CDR3 size: 14 residues. V was clipped by 6 bases and J by 2 bases, with 14 bases between them. In germline, CDR1 is SNHLY, CDR2 FYNNEI. The CDR3 coding sequence is TGTGCCAGCAGCCGCTGGCGGGAACCCTACGAGCAGTACTTC. Translated: CASSRWREPYEQYF.

Only a few counts were recorded for this clone. This chain's CDR3 is CASSLPGQNSYEQYF. The CDR3 DNA reads as TGTGCCAGCAGCTTACCGGGACAGAACTCCTACGAGCAGTACTTC. The chain recombines TRBV11-3 with TRBJ2-7; 7 nucleotides match TRBD1. V was pared by 2 bases and J by 0 bases, with 4 bases of the junction left unmatched. Germline CDR1 and CDR2: SGHNT and YENEEA. The CDR3 runs to 15 residues.

The chain couples TRBV5-1 to TRBJ1-4; TRBD1 matches 7 bases. The CDR3 contains 16 residues. Trimming removed 0 bases from V and 4 bases from J; junction bases left unmatched: 6. Per the germline V gene, CDR1 is SGHRS and CDR2 is YFSETQ. For the CDR3, the DNA is TGCGCCAGCAGCTTGGTGGGAGCAGGGGGTAATGAAAAACTGTTTTTT. It encodes CASSLVGAGGNEKLFF.